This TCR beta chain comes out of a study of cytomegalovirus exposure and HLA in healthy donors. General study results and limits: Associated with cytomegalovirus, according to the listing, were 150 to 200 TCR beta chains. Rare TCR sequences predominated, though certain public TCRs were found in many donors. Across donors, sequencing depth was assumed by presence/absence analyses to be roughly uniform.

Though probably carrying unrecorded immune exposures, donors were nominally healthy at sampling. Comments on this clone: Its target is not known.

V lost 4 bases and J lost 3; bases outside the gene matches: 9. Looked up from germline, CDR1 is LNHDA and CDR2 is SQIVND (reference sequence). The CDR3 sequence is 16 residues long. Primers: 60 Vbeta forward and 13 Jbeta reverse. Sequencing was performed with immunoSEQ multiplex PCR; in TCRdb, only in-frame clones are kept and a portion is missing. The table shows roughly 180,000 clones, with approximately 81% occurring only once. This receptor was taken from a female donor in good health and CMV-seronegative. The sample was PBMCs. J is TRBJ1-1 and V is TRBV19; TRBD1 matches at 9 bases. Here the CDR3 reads CASSTPGTGPHTEAFF. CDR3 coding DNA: TGTGCCAGTAGTACACCCGGGACAGGGCCTCACACTGAAGCTTTCTTT.